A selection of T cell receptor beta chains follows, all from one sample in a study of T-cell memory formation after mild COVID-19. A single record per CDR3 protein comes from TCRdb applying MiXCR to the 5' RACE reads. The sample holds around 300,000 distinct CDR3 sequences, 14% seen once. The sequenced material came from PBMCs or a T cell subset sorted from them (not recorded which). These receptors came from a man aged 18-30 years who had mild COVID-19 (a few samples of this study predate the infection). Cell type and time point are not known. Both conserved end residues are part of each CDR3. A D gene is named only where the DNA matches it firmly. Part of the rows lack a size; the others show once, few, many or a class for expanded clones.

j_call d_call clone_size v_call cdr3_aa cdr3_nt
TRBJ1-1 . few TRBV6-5 CASSYSGWRVGTEAFF TGTGCCAGCAGTTACTCTGGGTGGAGGGTGGGCACTGAAGCTTTCTTT
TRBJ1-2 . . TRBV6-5 CASTSSPDTRGYTF TGTGCCAGCACTTCAAGCCCGGACACCCGGGGCTACACCTTC
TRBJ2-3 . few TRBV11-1 CASSSLGSTDTQYF TGTGCCAGCAGCTCCCTTGGGAGCACAGATACGCAGTATTTT
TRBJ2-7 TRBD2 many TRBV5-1 CASSYPAGRTYEQYF TGCGCCAGCAGCTACCCAGCGGGAAGAACCTACGAGCAGTACTTC
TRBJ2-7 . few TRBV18 CASSGTGQGLGEQYF TGTGCCAGCTCTGGCACAGGGCAGGGATTGGGAGAGCAGTACTTC
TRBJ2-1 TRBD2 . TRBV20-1 CSASVYSGGVINEQFF TGCAGTGCGTCAGTTTATAGCGGGGGGGTAATAAATGAGCAGTTCTTC
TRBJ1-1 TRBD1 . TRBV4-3 CASSLPGQGTGAFF TGCGCCAGCAGCCTACCGGGACAGGGGACTGGAGCTTTCTTT
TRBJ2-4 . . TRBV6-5 CASSFGVENIQYF TGTGCCAGCAGTTTCGGGGTTGAAAACATTCAGTACTTC
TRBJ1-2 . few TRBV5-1 CASSLEPGPYGYTF TGCGCCAGCAGCTTGGAACCAGGGCCGTATGGCTACACCTTC
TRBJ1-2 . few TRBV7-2 CASSLRERYGYTF TGTGCCAGCAGCTTACGGGAGCGCTATGGCTACACCTTC
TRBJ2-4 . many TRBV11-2 CASSTITGSANIQYF TGTGCCAGCAGCACTATTACAGGGTCTGCGAACATTCAGTACTTC
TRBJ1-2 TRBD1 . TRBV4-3 CASSQAPAGGYGYTF TGCGCCAGCAGCCAAGCCCCGGCAGGGGGCTATGGCTACACCTTC
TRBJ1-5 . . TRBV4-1 CASSPRDVENQPQHF TGCGCCAGCAGCCCCCGGGACGTGGAGAATCAGCCCCAGCATTTT
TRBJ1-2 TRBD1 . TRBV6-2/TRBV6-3 CASTLGQGSPGYTF TGTGCCAGCACCCTCGGACAGGGTTCGCCCGGCTACACCTTC
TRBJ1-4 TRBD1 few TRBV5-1 CASSSTGSNEKLFF TGCGCCAGCAGCTCGACAGGGTCCAATGAAAAACTGTTTTTT
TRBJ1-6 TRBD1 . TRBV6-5 CASNEPGQGHNSPLHF TGTGCCAGCAATGAACCGGGACAGGGGCATAATTCACCCCTCCACTTT
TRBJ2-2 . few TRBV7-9 CASKKSANTGELFF TGTGCCAGCAAAAAGAGCGCGAACACCGGGGAGCTGTTTTTT
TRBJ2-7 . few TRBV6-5 CASSRGDIYEQYF TGTGCCAGCAGTCGCGGGGATATCTACGAGCAGTACTTC
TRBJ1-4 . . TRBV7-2 CASSLTYTNEKLFF TGTGCCAGCAGCTTGACCTATACGAATGAAAAACTGTTTTTT
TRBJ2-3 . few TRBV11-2 CASSLAFGAGDMDTQYF TGTGCCAGCAGCTTAGCCTTCGGGGCAGGTGACATGGATACGCAGTATTTT
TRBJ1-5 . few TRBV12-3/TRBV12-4 CASSFEGGANQPQHF TGTGCCAGCAGTTTCGAGGGAGGGGCCAATCAGCCCCAGCATTTT
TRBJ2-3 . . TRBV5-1 CASSFRGSGPDTQYF TGCGCCAGCAGCTTCCGAGGGAGCGGGCCCGATACGCAGTATTTT
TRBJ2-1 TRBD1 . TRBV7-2 CASSLGGAGGTEQFF TGTGCCAGCAGCTTAGGGGGGGCAGGGGGCACTGAGCAGTTCTTC
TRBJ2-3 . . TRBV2 CASSDQTSATQYF TGTGCCAGCAGTGATCAGACCTCGGCTACGCAGTATTTT
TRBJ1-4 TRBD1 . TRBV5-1 CASSLGGQGSKLFF TGCGCCAGCAGCTTGGGCGGACAGGGCAGCAAACTGTTTTTT
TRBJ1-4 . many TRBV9 CASSVGVTTNEKLFF TGTGCCAGCAGCGTAGGGGTGACAACTAATGAAAAACTGTTTTTT
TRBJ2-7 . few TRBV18 CASSPTSLYEQYF TGTGCCAGCTCACCGACAAGCCTCTACGAGCAGTACTTC
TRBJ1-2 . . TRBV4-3 CASSHPGGSGSGYTF TGCGCCAGCAGCCACCCGGGAGGTAGCGGATCTGGCTACACCTTC
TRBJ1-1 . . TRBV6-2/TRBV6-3 CASTPLRKKTEAFF TGTGCCAGCACCCCTCTCAGGAAAAAAACTGAAGCTTTCTTT
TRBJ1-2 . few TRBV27 CASSPGGGQGMHGYTF TGTGCCAGCAGCCCGGGTGGGGGGCAGGGAATGCATGGCTACACCTTC
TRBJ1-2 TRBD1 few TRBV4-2 CASSQEAGQRNYGYTF TGTGCCAGCAGCCAAGAGGCGGGACAGCGGAACTATGGCTACACCTTC
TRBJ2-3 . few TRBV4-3 CASSQDLGRMGTDTQYF TGCGCCAGCAGCCAAGATCTTGGGAGGATGGGCACAGATACGCAGTATTTT
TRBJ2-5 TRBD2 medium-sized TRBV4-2 CASSQTGTSGGETQYF TGTGCCAGCAGCCAAACCGGGACTAGCGGGGGGGAGACCCAGTACTTC
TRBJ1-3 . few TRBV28 CASSFGVGQDVSNTIYF TGTGCCAGCAGTTTTGGCGTCGGGCAGGACGTTAGCAACACCATATATTTT
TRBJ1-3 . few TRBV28 CASSFVGLTSGNTIYF TGTGCCAGCAGTTTCGTCGGACTGACCTCTGGAAACACCATATATTTT
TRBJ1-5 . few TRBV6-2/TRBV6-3 CASSSTGNQPQHF TGTGCCAGCAGTTCGACGGGGAATCAGCCCCAGCATTTT
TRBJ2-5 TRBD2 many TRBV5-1 CASSLAGAWETQYF TGCGCCAGCAGCCTAGCGGGGGCGTGGGAGACCCAGTACTTC
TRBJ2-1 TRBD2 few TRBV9 CASSSGGGGYNEQFF TGTGCCAGCAGCTCCGGGGGGGGCGGCTACAATGAGCAGTTCTTC
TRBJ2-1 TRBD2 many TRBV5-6 CASSLRQRGNNEQFF TGTGCCAGCAGCTTGCGCCAGCGGGGGAACAATGAGCAGTTCTTC
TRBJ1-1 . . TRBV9 CASSALGGAPEAFF TGTGCCAGCAGCGCCCTGGGGGGGGCCCCTGAAGCTTTCTTT
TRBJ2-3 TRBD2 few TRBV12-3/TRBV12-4 CASSRTSGGDTQYF TGTGCCAGCAGTCGGACTAGCGGAGGGGATACGCAGTATTTT
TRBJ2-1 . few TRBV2 CASRQPTYNEQFF TGTGCCAGCAGACAGCCAACCTACAATGAGCAGTTCTTC
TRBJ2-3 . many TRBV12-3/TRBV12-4 CASSLAIAGNTQYF TGTGCCAGCAGTTTAGCCATCGCGGGAAATACGCAGTATTTT
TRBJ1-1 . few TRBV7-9 CASSSVVAEAFF TGTGCCAGCAGCTCAGTGGTCGCTGAAGCTTTCTTT
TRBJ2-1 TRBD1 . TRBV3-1 CASSQATVRDRGSGEQFF TGTGCCAGCAGTCAAGCAACAGTCCGGGACAGGGGGTCCGGTGAGCAGTTCTTC
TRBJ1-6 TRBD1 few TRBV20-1 CSARDVKGQGDSPLHF TGCAGTGCTAGAGACGTCAAAGGACAGGGAGATTCACCCCTCCACTTT